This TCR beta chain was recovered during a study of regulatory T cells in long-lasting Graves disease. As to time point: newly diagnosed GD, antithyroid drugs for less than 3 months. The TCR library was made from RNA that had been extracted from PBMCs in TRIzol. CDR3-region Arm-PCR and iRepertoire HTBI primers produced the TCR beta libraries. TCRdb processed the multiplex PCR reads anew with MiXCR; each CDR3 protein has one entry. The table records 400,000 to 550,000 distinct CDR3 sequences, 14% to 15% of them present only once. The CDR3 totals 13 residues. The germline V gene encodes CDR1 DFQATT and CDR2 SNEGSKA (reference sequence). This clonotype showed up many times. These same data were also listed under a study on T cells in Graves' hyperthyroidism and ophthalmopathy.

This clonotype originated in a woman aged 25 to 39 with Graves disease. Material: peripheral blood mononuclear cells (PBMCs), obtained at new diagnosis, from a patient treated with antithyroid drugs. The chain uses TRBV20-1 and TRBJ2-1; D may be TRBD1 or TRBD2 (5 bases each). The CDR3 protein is CSERDLSYNEQFF. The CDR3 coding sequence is TGCAGCGAACGGGACCTCTCCTACAATGAGCAGTTCTTC.